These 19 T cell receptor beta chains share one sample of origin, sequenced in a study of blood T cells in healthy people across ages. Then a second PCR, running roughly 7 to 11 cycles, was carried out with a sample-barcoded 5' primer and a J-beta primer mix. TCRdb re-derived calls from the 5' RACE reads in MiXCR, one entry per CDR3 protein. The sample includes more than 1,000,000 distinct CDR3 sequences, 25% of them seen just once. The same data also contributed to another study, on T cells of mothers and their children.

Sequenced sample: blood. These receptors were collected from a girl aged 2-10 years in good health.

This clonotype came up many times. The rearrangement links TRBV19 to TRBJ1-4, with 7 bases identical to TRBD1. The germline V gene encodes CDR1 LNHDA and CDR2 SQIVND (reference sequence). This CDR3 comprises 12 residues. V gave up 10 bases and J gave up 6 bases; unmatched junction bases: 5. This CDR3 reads CATRGKDEKLFF. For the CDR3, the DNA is TGTGCCACCAGGGGGAAAGATGAAAAACTGTTTTTT.

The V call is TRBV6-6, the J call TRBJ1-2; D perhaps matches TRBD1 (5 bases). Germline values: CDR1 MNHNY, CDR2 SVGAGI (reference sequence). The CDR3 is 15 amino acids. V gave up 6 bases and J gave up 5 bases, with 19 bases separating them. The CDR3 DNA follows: TGTGCCAGCAGCCCCGAGTTGGGGCCGGGGTATGGCTACACCTTC. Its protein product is CASSPELGPGYGYTF.

The CDR3 sequence: CASRETGPEQTGANVLTF. In nucleotides, the CDR3 is TGTGCCAGTCGAGAGACAGGGCCCGAACAAACTGGGGCCAACGTCCTGACTTTC. The rearrangement joins TRBV7-9 to TRBJ2-6, with TRBD1 matching 7 bases. Trimming removed 9 bases from V and 2 bases from J; junction bases left unmatched: 16. The CDR3 length is 18 residues. Germline lookup yields CDR1 SEHNR and CDR2 FQNEAQ (reference sequence). Together with reference TRBV7-9 and TRBJ2-6, the CDR3 gives the full variable domain: DTGVSQNPRHKITKRGQNVTFRCDPISEHNRLYWYRQTLGQGPEFLTYFQNEAQLEKSRLLSDRFSAERPKGSFSTLEIQRTEQGDSAMYLCASRETGPEQTGANVLTFGAGSRLTVL.

Here the CDR3 DNA reads TGTGCCAGCAGCATTCGGGTGGATGAGCAGTTCTTC. This translates into CASSIRVDEQFF. The V call is TRBV5-6, the J call TRBJ2-5; D unclear. The end of the DNA fits TRBJ2-1 better, so the J call may be wrong. The CDR3 contains 12 residues. The germline gives CDR1 SGHDT, CDR2 YYEEEE.

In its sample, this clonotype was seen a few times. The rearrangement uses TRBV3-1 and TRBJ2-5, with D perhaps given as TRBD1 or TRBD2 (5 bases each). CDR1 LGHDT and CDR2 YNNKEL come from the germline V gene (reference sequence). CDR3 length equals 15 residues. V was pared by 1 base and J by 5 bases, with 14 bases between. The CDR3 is CASSQGIGAGETQYF. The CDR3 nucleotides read TGTGCCAGCAGCCAAGGGATCGGGGCAGGGGAGACCCAGTACTTC.

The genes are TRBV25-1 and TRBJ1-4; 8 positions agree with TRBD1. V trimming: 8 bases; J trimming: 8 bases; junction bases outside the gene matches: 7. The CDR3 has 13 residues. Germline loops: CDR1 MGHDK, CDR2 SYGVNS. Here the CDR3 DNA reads TGTGCCAGCGCCGGGACAGGATTCGAAAAACTGTTTTTT. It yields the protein CASAGTGFEKLFF.

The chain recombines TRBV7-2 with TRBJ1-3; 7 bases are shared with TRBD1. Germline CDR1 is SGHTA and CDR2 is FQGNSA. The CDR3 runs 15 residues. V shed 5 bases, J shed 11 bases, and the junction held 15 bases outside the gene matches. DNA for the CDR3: TGTGCCAGCAGCCCGCCGGACAGGTCTTTAACCGCCATATATTTT. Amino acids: CASSPPDRSLTAIYF.

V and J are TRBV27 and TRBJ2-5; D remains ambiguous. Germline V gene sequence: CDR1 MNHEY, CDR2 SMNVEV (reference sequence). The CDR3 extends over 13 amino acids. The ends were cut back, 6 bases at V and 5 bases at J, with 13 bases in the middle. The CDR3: CASSPLSRETQYF. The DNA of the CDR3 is TGTGCCAGCAGCCCCCTCTCGAGGGAGACCCAGTACTTC.

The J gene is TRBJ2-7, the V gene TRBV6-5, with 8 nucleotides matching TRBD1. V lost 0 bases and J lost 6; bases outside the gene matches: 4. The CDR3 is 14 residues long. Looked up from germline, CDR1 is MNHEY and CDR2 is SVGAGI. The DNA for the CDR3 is TGTGCCAGCAGTTACTCGTCCCAGGGGGCCGAGCAGTACTTC. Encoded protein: CASSYSSQGAEQYF.

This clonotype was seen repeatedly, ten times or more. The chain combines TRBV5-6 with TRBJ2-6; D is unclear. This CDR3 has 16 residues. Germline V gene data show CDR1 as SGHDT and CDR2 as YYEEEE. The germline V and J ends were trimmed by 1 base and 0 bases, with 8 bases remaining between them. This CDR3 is CASSLFVVSGANVLTF. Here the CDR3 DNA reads TGTGCCAGCAGCTTGTTTGTGGTCTCTGGGGCCAACGTCCTGACTTTC.

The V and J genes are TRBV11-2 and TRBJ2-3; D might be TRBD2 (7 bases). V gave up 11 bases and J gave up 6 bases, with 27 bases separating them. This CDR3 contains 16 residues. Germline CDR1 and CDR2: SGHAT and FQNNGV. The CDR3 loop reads CAGGRRGGALPDTQYF. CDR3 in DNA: TGTGCCGGAGGACGAAGAGGGGGGGCCTTGCCCGATACGCAGTATTTT.

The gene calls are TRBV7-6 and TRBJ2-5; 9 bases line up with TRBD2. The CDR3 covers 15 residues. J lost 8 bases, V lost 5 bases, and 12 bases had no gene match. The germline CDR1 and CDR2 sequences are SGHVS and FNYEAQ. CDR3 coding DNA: TGTGCCAGCAGCGTAGTAGTCGGAGCGGGGGGTACCCAGTACTTC. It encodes CASSVVVGAGGTQYF.

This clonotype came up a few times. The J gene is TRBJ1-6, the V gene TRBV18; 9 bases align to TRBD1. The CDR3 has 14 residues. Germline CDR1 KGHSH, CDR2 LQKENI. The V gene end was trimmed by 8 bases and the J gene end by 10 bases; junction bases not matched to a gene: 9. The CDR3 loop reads CASARGQGNSPLHF. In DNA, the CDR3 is TGTGCCAGCGCCCGGGGACAGGGCAACTCACCCCTCCACTTT.

CDR3 in DNA: TGCGCCAGCAGTCGGGACAGGGACCTAACTGAAGCTTTCTTT. This sequence encodes CASSRDRDLTEAFF. The chain links TRBV5-1 to TRBJ1-1; TRBD1 agrees at 9 bases. Germline CDR1 is SGHRS and CDR2 is YFSETQ. The CDR3 has 14 amino acids. The V and J ends lost 5 bases and 5 bases, in that order; junction bases with no gene match: 7.

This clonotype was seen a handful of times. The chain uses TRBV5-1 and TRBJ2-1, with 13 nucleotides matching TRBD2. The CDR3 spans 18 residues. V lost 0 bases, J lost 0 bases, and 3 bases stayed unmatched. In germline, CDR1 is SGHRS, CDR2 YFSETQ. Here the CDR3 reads CASSLALAGGGSYNEQFF. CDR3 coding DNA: TGCGCCAGCAGCTTGGCACTAGCGGGGGGGGGCTCCTACAATGAGCAGTTCTTC.

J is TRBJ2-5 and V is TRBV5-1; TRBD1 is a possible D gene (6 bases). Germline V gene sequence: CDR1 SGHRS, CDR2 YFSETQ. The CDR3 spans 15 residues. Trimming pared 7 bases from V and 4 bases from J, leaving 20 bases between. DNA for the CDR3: TGCGCCAGCCAACGAGGGGGAGAGGTAGCAGAGACCCAGTACTTC. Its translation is CASQRGGEVAETQYF. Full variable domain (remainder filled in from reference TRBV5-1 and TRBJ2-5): KAGVTQTPRYLIKTRGQQVTLSCSPISGHRSVSWYQQTPGQGLQFLFEYFSETQRNKGNFPGRFSGRQFSNSRSEMNVSTLELGDSALYLCASQRGGEVAETQYFGPGTRLLVL.

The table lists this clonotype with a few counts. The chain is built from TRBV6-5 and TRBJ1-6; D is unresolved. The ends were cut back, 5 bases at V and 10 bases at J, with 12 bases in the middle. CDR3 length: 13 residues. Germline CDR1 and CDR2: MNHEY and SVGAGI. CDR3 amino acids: CASSPPTRSPLHF. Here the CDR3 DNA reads TGTGCCAGCAGTCCTCCCACCAGGTCACCCCTCCACTTT.

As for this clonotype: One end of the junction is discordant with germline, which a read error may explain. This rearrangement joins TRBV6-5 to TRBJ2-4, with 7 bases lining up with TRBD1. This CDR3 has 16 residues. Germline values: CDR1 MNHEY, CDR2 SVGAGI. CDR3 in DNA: TGTGCCAACAGTAAAGGACAGGAACCCCTACTAAACATTCAGTACTTC. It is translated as CANSKGQEPLLNIQYF.

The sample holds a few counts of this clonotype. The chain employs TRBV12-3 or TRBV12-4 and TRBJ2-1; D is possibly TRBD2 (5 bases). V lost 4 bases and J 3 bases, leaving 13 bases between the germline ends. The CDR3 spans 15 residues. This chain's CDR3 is CASSSALAGYNEQFF. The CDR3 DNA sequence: TGTGCCAGCAGTTCCGCCCTAGCTGGCTACAATGAGCAGTTCTTC.